The clone carrying this TCR beta chain was picked up one time. The antigen is not known. The PCR employed 60 Vbeta primers together with 13 Jbeta primers. Method: immunoSEQ multiplex PCR; TCRdb's copy keeps in-frame clones and lacks some. The profile shows some 80,000 clones, around 79% of them singletons. This record belongs to a study of cytomegalovirus exposure and HLA in healthy donors. Study-level points and caveats: By HLA locus, TCR association rates varied in a later analysis, with DRB1 showing the most and HLA-C the fewest.

This CDR3 is built from 14 residues. The ends were cut back, 3 bases at V and 8 bases at J, with 16 bases in the middle. CDR1 is MDHEN and CDR2 is SYDVKM in the germline V gene. The clonotype was recovered from a man aged 40-49 years in good health and CMV-seronegative. The sample taken for sequencing was PBMCs. The genes are TRBV28 and TRBJ1-2; TRBD1 is a possible D gene (5 bases). DNA of the CDR3: TGTGCCAGCAGTTTTCAGGCAGGCCCAGGGGGCTACACCTTC. Amino acids: CASSFQAGPGGYTF.